The 29 T cell receptor beta chains below were found in one sample sequenced in a study of blood T cell repertoires in COVID-19. The method was immunoSEQ multiplex PCR; TCRdb's version includes in-frame clones alone and lacks a portion of them. The profile shows about 370,000 clones, 85% to 90% of them singletons. Sequencing was done on a sample of peripheral blood. These receptor sequences come from a young man with active or convalescent COVID-19.

The V gene is TRBV9, the J gene TRBJ2-1; 9 bases map to TRBD1. The germline CDR1 and CDR2 sequences are SGDLS and YYNGEE. The CDR3 is 15 residues long. J lost 8 bases, V lost 4 bases, and 10 bases had no gene match. CDR3 DNA sequence: TGTGCCAGCAGCAAAGGGACAGGGACTCGTGATGAGCAGTTCTTC. Its translation is CASSKGTGTRDEQFF. The full variable domain, in which reference TRBV9 and TRBJ2-1 provide the parts outside the CDR3, is DSGVTQTPKHLITATGQRVTLRCSPRSGDLSVYWYQQSLDQGLQFLIQYYNGEERAKGNILERFSAQQFPDLHSELNLSSLELGDSALYFCASSKGTGTRDEQFFGPGTRLTVL.

The CDR3: CAISIDRDQPQHF. The CDR3, as DNA: TGTGCCATCAGCATAGACAGGGATCAGCCCCAGCATTTT. The V gene is TRBV10-3, the J gene TRBJ1-5, with 7 bases fitting TRBD1. The CDR3 extends over 13 amino acids. Trimming cost V 6 bases and J 5 bases; bases outside gene matches: 4. Germline CDR1 reads ENHRY; CDR2 reads SYGVKD.

The rearrangement links TRBV19 to TRBJ1-1, with 7 bases fitting TRBD1. With V trimmed by 6 bases and J by 10 bases, 14 bases remained unmatched. CDR1 and CDR2 (germline): LNHDA, SQIVND (reference sequence). The CDR3 consists of 14 residues. The CDR3 spells CASSDNGQVGVAFF. DNA for the CDR3: TGTGCCAGTAGCGATAATGGACAGGTGGGCGTAGCTTTCTTT.

The genes are TRBV7-3 and TRBJ2-1, with 10 bases matching TRBD2. Germline lookup yields CDR1 SGHTA and CDR2 FQGTGA. Losses at the gene ends were 5 bases for V and 6 bases for J; bases not matched to a gene: 7. CDR3 length equals 15 residues. The DNA for the CDR3 is TGTGCCAGCAGCCTCACTAGCGGGACGATCAATGAGCAGTTCTTC. This translates into CASSLTSGTINEQFF.

The V gene is TRBV27, the J gene TRBJ1-1; 7 bases are a match to TRBD1. Germline CDR1 reads MNHEY; CDR2 reads SMNVEV (reference sequence). The V gene end was trimmed by 3 bases and the J gene end by 11 bases; junction bases not matched to a gene: 3. The CDR3 consists of 11 residues. Here the CDR3 DNA reads TGTGCCAGCAGTTTCGGGACAGTGGCTTTCTTT. Translating gives CASSFGTVAFF.

The J gene is TRBJ1-1, the V gene TRBV19; 10 bases line up with TRBD1. From germline, CDR1 is LNHDA and CDR2 SQIVND (reference sequence). The V gene end was trimmed by 1 base and the J gene end by 3 bases; junction bases not matched to a gene: 2. The CDR3 has 15 residues. The DNA for the CDR3 is TGTGCCAGTAGTATAGGTGACAGGGGGCACACTGAAGCTTTCTTT. The encoded protein is CASSIGDRGHTEAFF.

The chain employs TRBV24-1 and TRBJ2-6; D ambiguous. Trimming shortened V by 10 bases and J by 3 bases, and 6 bases separated the two germline ends. This CDR3 comprises 12 residues. Per germline, CDR1 KGHDR and CDR2 SFDVKD. CDR3 nucleotides: TGTGCCACTAGTCATGGGGCCAACGTCCTGACTTTC. It encodes CATSHGANVLTF.

The gene calls are TRBV27 and TRBJ2-1, with D possibly matching TRBD1 (6 bases). Trimming shortened V by 1 base and J by 8 bases, and 12 bases separated the two germline ends. The CDR3 runs to 14 residues. Germline V gives CDR1 MNHEY, CDR2 SMNVEV (reference sequence). The chain's CDR3 is CASSLWGRGDEQFF. Written as DNA, the CDR3 is TGTGCCAGCAGTTTATGGGGCAGGGGCGATGAGCAGTTCTTC.

The rearrangement joins TRBV6-5 to TRBJ2-7; 7 positions match TRBD1. The CDR3 consists of 12 residues. CDR1 and CDR2 (germline): MNHEY, SVGAGI. J gave up 5 bases and V 10 bases, and 8 bases lay outside the gene matches. The CDR3 coding sequence is TGTGCCACCAGGAGACAGGGTGACGAGCAGTACTTC. Amino acids: CATRRQGDEQYF.

The chain couples TRBV24-1 to TRBJ1-2; 12 bases fit TRBD1. The length of the CDR3 is 16 residues. The germline V gene encodes CDR1 KGHDR and CDR2 SFDVKD. The V segment lost 5 bases and the J segment 4 bases; nucleotides outside the gene matches: 7. CDR3 region: CATSGRDRGLSYGYTF. In nucleotides, the CDR3 is TGTGCCACCAGTGGCCGGGACAGGGGGCTCTCCTATGGCTACACCTTC.

This chain joins TRBV6-2 or TRBV6-3 and TRBJ2-7; possible D gene TRBD1, 5 bases. V dropped 5 bases and J dropped 6 bases, with 20 bases sitting between them. This CDR3 has 15 residues. Germline V CDR1 and CDR2: MNHEY, SVGEGT. The CDR3 nucleotides read TGTGCCAGCAGTATTCGTCAGGGAATCGGCAGCGAGCAGTACTTC. It translates to CASSIRQGIGSEQYF.

This clone was detected only a few times. The rearrangement links TRBV5-6 to TRBJ1-2; 7 nucleotides agree with TRBD1. V was pared by 4 bases and J by 4 bases, with 4 bases of the junction left unmatched. This CDR3 has 13 amino acids. Germline CDR1 and CDR2: SGHDT and YYEEEE. CDR3 sequence reads: CASSPGQAYGYTF. DNA for the CDR3: TGTGCCAGCAGCCCCGGACAGGCCTATGGCTACACCTTC.

The J gene is TRBJ1-1, the V gene TRBV30; possibly TRBD1 for D (5 bases). The V and J ends lost 1 base and 1 base respectively, with 19 bases between them. This CDR3 is built from 17 residues. In germline, CDR1 is GTSNPN, CDR2 SVGIG (reference sequence). The CDR3 DNA is TGTGCCTGGAGTGCGCGGTACCCAAAACAGGAGAACACTGAAGCTTTCTTT. Its protein product is CAWSARYPKQENTEAFF.

The chain employs TRBV21-1 and TRBJ2-7; TRBD2 is the table's D call and was not checked against the DNA. TRBV21-1 is flagged as a pseudogene. The CDR3 totals 17 residues. The CDR3 region is CASTPSGVAGVPYEQYF. CDR3 nucleotide sequence: TGTGCCAGCACGCCCAGCGGCGTAGCGGGAGTCCCCTACGAGCAGTACTTC.

V gene TRBV4-2 combines with J gene TRBJ1-4; weak D call: TRBD1 (5 bases). V was shortened by 1 base and J by 7 bases, with 16 bases between the two germline ends. Per the germline V gene, CDR1 is LGHNA and CDR2 is YNFKEQ. The CDR3 loop spans 16 amino acids. Here the CDR3 DNA reads TGTGCCAGCAGCCAAGGTGACGGGGGTGGTACTGAAAAACTGTTTTTT. Translation: CASSQGDGGGTEKLFF.

The gene calls are TRBV6-4 and TRBJ1-5; no firm D call. CDR1 is MRHNA and CDR2 is SNTAGT in the germline V gene. CDR3 length: 15 amino acids. Trimming pared 2 bases from V and 2 bases from J, leaving 10 bases between. The CDR3 reads CASSDVKEGNQPQHF. DNA for the CDR3: TGTGCCAGCAGTGACGTGAAGGAGGGCAATCAGCCCCAGCATTTT.

The chain has TRBV6-5 and TRBJ2-5; possibly TRBD1 for D (6 bases). Per germline, CDR1 MNHEY and CDR2 SVGAGI. This CDR3 has 15 residues. V lost 2 bases and J lost 2, with 12 bases in between. CDR3 region: CASSYGAGAQETQYF. DNA of the CDR3: TGTGCCAGCAGTTACGGTGCAGGGGCTCAAGAGACCCAGTACTTC.

The chain employs TRBV10-2 and TRBJ2-7, with 13 nucleotides matching TRBD2. Trimming took 7 bases from V and 2 from J; bases not matched to a gene: 8. Germline loops: CDR1 WSHSY, CDR2 SAAADI. CDR3 size: 16 residues. The CDR3 DNA is TGCGCCAGCACTGGGACTAGCGGGATGGCGGCCTACGAGCAGTACTTC. This translates into CASTGTSGMAAYEQYF.

The chain combines TRBV30 with TRBJ2-3; 8 bases are shared with TRBD2. This CDR3 is 12 amino acids long. The germline V gene has CDR1 GTSNPN and CDR2 SVGIG (reference sequence). The CDR3 DNA reads as TGTGGCGGGGGTGGTAGCGGGGCCACGCAGTATTTT. It codes for CGGGGSGATQYF.

The chain combines TRBV7-8 with TRBJ2-5, with D tentatively TRBD1 (6 bases). The germline CDR1 and CDR2 sequences are SGHVS and FQNEAQ. The V end was cut by 4 bases, the J end by 5 bases, with 17 bases between. The CDR3 covers 15 residues. CDR3 bases: TGTGCCAGCAGCTCGGCCAGGACAGAAACGGAGACCCAGTACTTC. Its protein is CASSSARTETETQYF.

The chain carries TRBV28 and TRBJ1-5; the match to TRBD1 covers 7 bases. CDR1 is MDHEN, CDR2 SYDVKM, per germline. With V trimmed by 3 bases and J by 7 bases, 9 bases remained unmatched. CDR3 length: 15 residues. The CDR3 sequence is CASSFNRGGGQPQHF. The CDR3 bases are TGTGCCAGCAGTTTTAACAGGGGAGGTGGGCAGCCCCAGCATTTT.

This clone was counted between two and nine times. CDR3 protein: CASSQVREPGDSPLHF. The CDR3, as DNA: TGTGCCAGCAGCCAGGTTCGGGAACCTGGGGATTCACCCCTCCACTTT. The rearrangement uses TRBV5-5 and TRBJ1-6; no clear D. V gave up 4 bases and J gave up 8 bases, with 19 bases separating them. The CDR3 extends over 16 amino acids. The germline gives CDR1 SGHKS, CDR2 YYEKEE (reference sequence).

This rearrangement joins TRBV5-8 to TRBJ1-1; weak D call: TRBD1 (6 bases). V lost 2 bases and J 2 bases, leaving 13 bases between the germline ends. Germline-derived CDR1 and CDR2 are SGHTS and YDEGEE. This CDR3 has 15 residues. CDR3 sequence: CASSLGHRANTEAFF. In nucleotides, the CDR3 is TGTGCCAGCAGCTTAGGGCACAGGGCAAACACTGAAGCTTTCTTT. Using reference TRBV5-8 and TRBJ1-1 for the parts outside the CDR3, the full variable domain is EAGVTQSPTHLIKTRGQQATLRCSPISGHTSVYWYQQALGLGLQFLLWYDEGEERNRGNFPPRFSGRQFPNYSSELNVNALELEDSALYLCASSLGHRANTEAFFGQGTRLTVV.

The rearrangement joins TRBV29-1 to TRBJ1-2, with D unresolved. Per the germline V gene, CDR1 is SQVTM and CDR2 is ANQGSEA. Between the trimmed V and J ends, which lost 6 bases and 8 bases, there was a span of 7 bases. The CDR3 length is 9 residues. This chain's CDR3 is CSVEEGYTF. The CDR3 nucleotides read TGCAGCGTAGAGGAAGGCTACACCTTC.

The V call is TRBV18, the J call TRBJ1-2; D possibly corresponds to TRBD1 (5 bases). The CDR3 is 15 residues long. Trimming stripped 2 bases from V and 3 bases from J, with 13 bases between. Germline CDR1 is KGHSH and CDR2 is LQKENI. The CDR3 DNA reads as TGTGCCAGCTCACCATCTTTACAGGCCGACTATGGCTACACCTTC. This sequence encodes CASSPSLQADYGYTF. The full variable domain, completed using reference TRBV18 and TRBJ1-2, is NAGVMQNPRHLVRRRGQEARLRCSPMKGHSHVYWYRQLPEEGLKFMVYLQKENIIDESGMPKERFSAEFPKEGPSILRIQQVVRGDSAAYFCASSPSLQADYGYTFGSGTRLTVV.

V gene TRBV7-6 combines with J gene TRBJ1-1, with D possibly TRBD1 on 6 matching bases. Trimming cost V 3 bases and J 5 bases, with 16 bases left between them. The CDR3 runs to 15 residues. Looked up from germline, CDR1 is SGHVS and CDR2 is FNYEAQ. This CDR3 reads CASSFGQGTSTEAFF. The DNA of the CDR3 is TGTGCCAGCAGCTTTGGGCAGGGGACGTCGACTGAAGCTTTCTTT.

This sequence joins TRBV6-4 and TRBJ2-2, with D perhaps matching TRBD2 (6 bases). This CDR3 spans 14 amino acids. V lost 6 bases, J lost 2 bases, and 10 bases lay in between. CDR1 MRHNA and CDR2 SNTAGT come from the germline V gene. The CDR3 DNA reads TGTGCCAGCAGAGGGCGGGGTAACACCGGGGAGCTGTTTTTT. Its protein is CASRGRGNTGELFF.

The chain carries TRBV5-6 and TRBJ2-7, with D possibly matching TRBD2 (9 bases). The CDR3 has 19 amino acids. CDR1 is SGHDT and CDR2 is YYEEEE in the germline V gene. Trimming took off 2 bases at V and 6 bases at J, with 30 bases between the two ends. The CDR3 DNA sequence: TGTGCCAGCAGCTTTTCCAGGGGGCGTTTTGCGGGAGGGCTGGTCGAGCAGTACTTC. It is translated as CASSFSRGRFAGGLVEQYF.

The rearrangement links TRBV18 to TRBJ1-2; 11 nucleotides agree with TRBD1. CDR1 is KGHSH, CDR2 LQKENI, per germline. V shed 7 bases, J shed 4 bases, and the junction held 2 bases outside the gene matches. CDR3 length: 13 amino acids. This chain's CDR3 is CASLGTGGYGYTF. The CDR3 coding sequence is TGTGCCAGCTTGGGGACAGGGGGCTATGGCTACACCTTC.